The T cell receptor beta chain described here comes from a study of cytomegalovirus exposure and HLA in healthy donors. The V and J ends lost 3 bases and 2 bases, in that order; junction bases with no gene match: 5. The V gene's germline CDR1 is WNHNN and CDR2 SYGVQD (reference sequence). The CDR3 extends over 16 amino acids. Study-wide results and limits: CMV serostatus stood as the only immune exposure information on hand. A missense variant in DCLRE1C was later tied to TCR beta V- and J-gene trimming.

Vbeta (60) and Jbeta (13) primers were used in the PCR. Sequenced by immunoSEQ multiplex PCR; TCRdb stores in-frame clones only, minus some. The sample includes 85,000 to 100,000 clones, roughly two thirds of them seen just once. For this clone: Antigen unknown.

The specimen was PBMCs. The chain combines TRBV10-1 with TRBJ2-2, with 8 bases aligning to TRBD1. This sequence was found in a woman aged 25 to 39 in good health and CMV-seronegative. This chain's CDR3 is CASSDHGQGNTGELFF. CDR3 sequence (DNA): TGCGCCAGCAGTGACCACGGACAGGGCAACACCGGGGAGCTGTTTTTT.